The 5 T cell receptor beta chains given below trace back to one sample, sequenced in a study of metastatic and nonmetastatic thyroid tumors. TCRdb re-called the PCR reads via MiXCR. This table has 15,000 or so clones, over 20% appearing once. Before thyroid surgery, none of the patients had received any treatment. Sequencing was performed on blood. All receptors come from a male donor with papillary thyroid cancer or a benign thyroid nodule (not recorded which). Some clones in this sample may be carry-over from other donors' samples.

This clone showed up just a few times. A single base separates this from a much larger clone, so it may be a read error. It is unclear where the CDR3 begins or ends on the DNA, so no DNA is shown, and the CDR3 is as TCRdb lists it. The rearrangement joins TRBV6-5 to TRBJ1-4; the DNA was not compared with TRBD1, the D call given in the table. Both ends counted, the CDR3 spans 13 residues. From germline, CDR1 is MNHEY and CDR2 SVGAGI. CDR3 amino acids: CASILGLQGDLFF.

This clone was detected only once. J is TRBJ2-5 and V is TRBV7-9; the match to TRBD2 covers 11 bases. J lost 5 bases, V lost 8 bases, and 4 bases had no gene match. The CDR3 has 13 residues. Germline assignment: CDR1 SEHNR and CDR2 FQNEAQ (reference sequence). This chain's CDR3 is CASVIAGGETQYF. CDR3 in DNA: TGTGCCAGCGTCATAGCGGGAGGGGAGACCCAGTACTTC.

This clone was picked up a small number of times. This sequence joins TRBV28 and TRBJ2-2; D possibly corresponds to TRBD2 (6 bases). Germline V gene sequence: CDR1 MDHEN, CDR2 SYDVKM. Trimming removed 2 bases at V and 4 bases at J, with 14 bases between. The CDR3 consists of 16 residues. CDR3 amino acids: CASSLVGPGGTGELFF. The CDR3 DNA reads TGTGCCAGCAGTTTAGTGGGGCCCGGGGGCACCGGGGAGCTGTTTTTT.

In this sample, this clone is medium-sized (0.01 to 0.1%). The CDR3 DNA reads as TGCGCCAGCAGCGTTTACCGGACTAGCGACGAGCAGTACTTC. Residues: CASSVYRTSDEQYF. The chain carries TRBV5-1 and TRBJ2-7, with 9 bases aligning to TRBD2. The V gene's germline CDR1 is SGHRS and CDR2 YFSETQ. The CDR3 spans 14 residues. V trimming: 4 bases; J trimming: 5 bases; junction bases outside the gene matches: 7.

In its sample, this clone is medium-sized (0.01 to 0.1%). The V and J genes are TRBV20-1 and TRBJ1-2; possible D gene TRBD1, 6 bases. The CDR3 has 15 amino acids. CDR1 is DFQATT and CDR2 is SNEGSKA in the germline V gene (reference sequence). Between the trimmed V and J ends, which lost 5 bases and 2 bases, there was a span of 18 bases. For the CDR3, the DNA is TGCAGTGCTGGAACATACAGGGTTTCCAACTATGGCTACACCTTC. Its protein product is CSAGTYRVSNYGYTF.